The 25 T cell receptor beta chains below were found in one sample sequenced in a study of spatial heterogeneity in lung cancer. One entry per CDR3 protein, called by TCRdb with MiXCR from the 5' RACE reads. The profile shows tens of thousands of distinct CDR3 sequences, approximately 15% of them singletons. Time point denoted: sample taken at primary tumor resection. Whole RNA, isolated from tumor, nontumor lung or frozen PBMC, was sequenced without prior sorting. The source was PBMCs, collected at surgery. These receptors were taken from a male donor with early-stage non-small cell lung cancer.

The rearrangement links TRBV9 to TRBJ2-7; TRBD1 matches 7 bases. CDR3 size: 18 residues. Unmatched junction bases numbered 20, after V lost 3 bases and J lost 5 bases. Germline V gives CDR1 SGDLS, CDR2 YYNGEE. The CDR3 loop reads CASSAINRGPGFDDEQYF. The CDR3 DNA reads TGTGCCAGCAGCGCGATTAACAGGGGACCAGGGTTCGACGACGAGCAGTACTTC.

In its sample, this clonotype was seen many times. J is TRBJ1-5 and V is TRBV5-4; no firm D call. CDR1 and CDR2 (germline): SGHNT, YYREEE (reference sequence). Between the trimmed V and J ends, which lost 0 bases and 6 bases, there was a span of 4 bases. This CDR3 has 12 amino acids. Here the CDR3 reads CASSLDGQPQHF. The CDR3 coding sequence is TGTGCCAGCAGCTTGGATGGTCAGCCCCAGCATTTT.

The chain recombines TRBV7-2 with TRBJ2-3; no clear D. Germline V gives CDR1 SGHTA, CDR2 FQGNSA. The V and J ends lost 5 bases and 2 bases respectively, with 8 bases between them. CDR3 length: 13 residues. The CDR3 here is CASSPGLTDTQYF. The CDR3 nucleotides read TGTGCCAGCAGCCCGGGCCTCACAGATACGCAGTATTTT.

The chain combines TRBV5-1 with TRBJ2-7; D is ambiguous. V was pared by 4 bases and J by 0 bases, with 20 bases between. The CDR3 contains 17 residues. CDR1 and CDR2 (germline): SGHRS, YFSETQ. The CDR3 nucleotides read TGCGCCAGCAGCCTCCTCCCCGCCCCCTATACCTCCTACGAGCAGTACTTC. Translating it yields CASSLLPAPYTSYEQYF. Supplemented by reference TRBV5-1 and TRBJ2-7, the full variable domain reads KAGVTQTPRYLIKTRGQQVTLSCSPISGHRSVSWYQQTPGQGLQFLFEYFSETQRNKGNFPGRFSGRQFSNSRSEMNVSTLELGDSALYLCASSLLPAPYTSYEQYFGPGTRLTVT.

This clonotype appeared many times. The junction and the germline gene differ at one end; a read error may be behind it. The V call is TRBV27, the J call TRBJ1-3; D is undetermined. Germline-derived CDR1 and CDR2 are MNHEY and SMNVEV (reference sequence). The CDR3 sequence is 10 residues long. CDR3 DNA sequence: TGTGCCAGCTCTAGAAACACCATATATTTT. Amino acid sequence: CASSRNTIYF.

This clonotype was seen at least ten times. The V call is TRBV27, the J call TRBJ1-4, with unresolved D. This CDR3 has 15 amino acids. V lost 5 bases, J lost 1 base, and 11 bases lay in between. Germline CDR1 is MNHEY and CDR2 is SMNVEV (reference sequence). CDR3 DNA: TGTGCCAGCAGTCCAAAGAGAATAACTAATGAAAAACTGTTTTTT. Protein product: CASSPKRITNEKLFF.

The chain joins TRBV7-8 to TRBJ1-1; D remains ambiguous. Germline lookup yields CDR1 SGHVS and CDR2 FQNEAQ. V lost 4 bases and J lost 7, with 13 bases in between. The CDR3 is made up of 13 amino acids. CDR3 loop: CASSSYSGGEAFF. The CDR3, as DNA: TGTGCCAGCAGCTCCTACAGTGGCGGTGAAGCTTTCTTT.

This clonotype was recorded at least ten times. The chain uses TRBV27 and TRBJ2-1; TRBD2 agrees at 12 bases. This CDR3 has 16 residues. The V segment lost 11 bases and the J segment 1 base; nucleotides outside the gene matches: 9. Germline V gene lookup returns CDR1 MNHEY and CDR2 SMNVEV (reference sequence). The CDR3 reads CAAGLAGGRSYNEQFF. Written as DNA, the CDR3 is TGTGCCGCCGGGCTAGCGGGAGGGAGGTCCTACAATGAGCAGTTCTTC.

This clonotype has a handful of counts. The CDR3 bases are TGTGCCAGCAGCCAAGACTCGGCGCAGACGTACGAGCAGTACTTC. Translating it yields CASSQDSAQTYEQYF. The chain links TRBV4-2 to TRBJ2-7, with D unclear. From germline, CDR1 is LGHNA and CDR2 YNFKEQ. Trimming cost V 0 bases and J 4 bases, with 13 bases left between them. This CDR3 comprises 15 residues.

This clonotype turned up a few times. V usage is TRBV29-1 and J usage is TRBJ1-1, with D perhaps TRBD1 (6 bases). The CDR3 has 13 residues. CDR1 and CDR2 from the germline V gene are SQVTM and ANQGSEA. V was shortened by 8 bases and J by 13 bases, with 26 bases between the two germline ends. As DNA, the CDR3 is TGCAGCTTGACCCCTCCGACAAGGGGGGTTGTTTTCTTT. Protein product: CSLTPPTRGVVFF.

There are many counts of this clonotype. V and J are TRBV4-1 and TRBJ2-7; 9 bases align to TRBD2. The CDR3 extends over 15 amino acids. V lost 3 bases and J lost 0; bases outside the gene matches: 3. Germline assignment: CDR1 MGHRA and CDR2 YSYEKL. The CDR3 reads CASSHGLASSYEQYF. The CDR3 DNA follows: TGCGCCAGCAGCCACGGACTAGCGTCCTCCTACGAGCAGTACTTC.

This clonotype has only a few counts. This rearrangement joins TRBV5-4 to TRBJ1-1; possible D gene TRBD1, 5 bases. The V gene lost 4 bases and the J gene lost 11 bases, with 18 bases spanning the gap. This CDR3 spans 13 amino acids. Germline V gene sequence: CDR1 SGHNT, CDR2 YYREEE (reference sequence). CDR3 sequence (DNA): TGTGCCAGCAGCGGCGAAGTTAACCCAGGGGCTTTCTTT. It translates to CASSGEVNPGAFF.

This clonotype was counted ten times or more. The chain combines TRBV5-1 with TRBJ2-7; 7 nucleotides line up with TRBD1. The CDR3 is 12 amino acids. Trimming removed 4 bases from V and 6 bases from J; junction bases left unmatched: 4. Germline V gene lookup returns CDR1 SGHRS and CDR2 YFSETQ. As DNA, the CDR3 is TGCGCCAGCAGCGGCCAGGGGGTCGAGCAGTACTTC. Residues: CASSGQGVEQYF.

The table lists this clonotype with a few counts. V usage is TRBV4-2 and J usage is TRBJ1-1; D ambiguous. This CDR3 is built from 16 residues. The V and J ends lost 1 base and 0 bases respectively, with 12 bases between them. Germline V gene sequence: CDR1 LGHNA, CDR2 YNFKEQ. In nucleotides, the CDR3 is TGTGCCAGCAGCCAAGCTAGAGGTCTCATGAACACTGAAGCTTTCTTT. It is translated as CASSQARGLMNTEAFF.

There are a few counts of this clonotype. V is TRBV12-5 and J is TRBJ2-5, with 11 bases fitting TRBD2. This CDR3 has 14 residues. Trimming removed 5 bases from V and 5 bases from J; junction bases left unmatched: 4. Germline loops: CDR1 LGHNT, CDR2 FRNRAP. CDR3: CASGDRLAGETQYF. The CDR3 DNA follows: TGTGCTAGTGGTGACCGACTAGCGGGGGAGACCCAGTACTTC.

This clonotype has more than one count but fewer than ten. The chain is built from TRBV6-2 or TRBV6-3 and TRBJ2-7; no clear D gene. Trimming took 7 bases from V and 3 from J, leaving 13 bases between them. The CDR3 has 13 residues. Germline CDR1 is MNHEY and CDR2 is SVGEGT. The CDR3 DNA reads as TGTGCCAGCACCGAAGACTCGGACTACGAGCAGTACTTC. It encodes CASTEDSDYEQYF.

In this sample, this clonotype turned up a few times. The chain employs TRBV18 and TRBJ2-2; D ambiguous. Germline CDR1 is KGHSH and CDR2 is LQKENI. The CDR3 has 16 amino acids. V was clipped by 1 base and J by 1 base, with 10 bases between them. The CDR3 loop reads CASSPRDTRNTGELFF. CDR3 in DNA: TGTGCCAGCTCACCACGAGACACCCGGAACACCGGGGAGCTGTTTTTT.

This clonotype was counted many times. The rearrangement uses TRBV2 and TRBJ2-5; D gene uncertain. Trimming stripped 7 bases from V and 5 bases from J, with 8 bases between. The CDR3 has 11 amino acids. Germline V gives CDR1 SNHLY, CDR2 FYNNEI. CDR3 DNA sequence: TGTGCCAGCATGTTCACGGAGACCCAGTACTTC. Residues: CASMFTETQYF.

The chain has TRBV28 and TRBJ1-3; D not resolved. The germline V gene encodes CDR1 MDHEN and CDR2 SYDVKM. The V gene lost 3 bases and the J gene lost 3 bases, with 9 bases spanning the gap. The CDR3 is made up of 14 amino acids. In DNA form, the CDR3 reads TGTGCCAGCAGTTTGCACGGGGTTGGAAACACCATATATTTT. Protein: CASSLHGVGNTIYF.

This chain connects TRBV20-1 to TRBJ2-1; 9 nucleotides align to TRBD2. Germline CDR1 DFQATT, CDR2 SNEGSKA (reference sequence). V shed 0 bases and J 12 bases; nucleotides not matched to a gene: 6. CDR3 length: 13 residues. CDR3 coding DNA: TGCAGTGCTAGAGAGTTTAGCGGGGGCAGGCAGTTCTTC. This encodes CSAREFSGGRQFF.

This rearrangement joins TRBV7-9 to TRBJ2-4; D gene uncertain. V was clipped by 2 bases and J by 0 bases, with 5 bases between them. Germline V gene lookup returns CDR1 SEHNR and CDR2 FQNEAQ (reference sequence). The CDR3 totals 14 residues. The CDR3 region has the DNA TGTGCCAGCAGCTTATTACCAGCCAAAAACATTCAGTACTTC. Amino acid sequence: CASSLLPAKNIQYF.

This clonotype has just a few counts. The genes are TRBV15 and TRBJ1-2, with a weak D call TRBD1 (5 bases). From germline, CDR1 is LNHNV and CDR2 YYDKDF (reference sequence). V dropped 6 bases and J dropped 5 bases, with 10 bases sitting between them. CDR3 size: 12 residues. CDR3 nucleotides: TGTGCCACCAGGGGGCAGGTTTATGGCTACACCTTC. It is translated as CATRGQVYGYTF.

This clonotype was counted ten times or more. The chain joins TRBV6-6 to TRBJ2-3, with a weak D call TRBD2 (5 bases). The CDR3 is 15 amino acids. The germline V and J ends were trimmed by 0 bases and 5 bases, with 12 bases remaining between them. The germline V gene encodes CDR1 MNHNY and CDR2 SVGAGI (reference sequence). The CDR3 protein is CASSYSSPGKDTQYF. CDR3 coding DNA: TGTGCCAGCAGTTACTCGAGTCCGGGGAAAGATACGCAGTATTTT.

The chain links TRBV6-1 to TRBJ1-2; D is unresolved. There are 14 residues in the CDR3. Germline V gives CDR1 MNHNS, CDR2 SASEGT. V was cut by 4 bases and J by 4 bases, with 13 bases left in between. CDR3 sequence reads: CASSGPDTIYGYTF. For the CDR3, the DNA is TGTGCCAGCAGTGGCCCCGACACGATCTATGGCTACACCTTC.

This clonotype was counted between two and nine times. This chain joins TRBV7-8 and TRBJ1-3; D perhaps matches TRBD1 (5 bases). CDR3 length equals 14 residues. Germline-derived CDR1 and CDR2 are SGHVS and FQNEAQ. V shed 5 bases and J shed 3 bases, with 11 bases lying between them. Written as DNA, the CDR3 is TGTGCCAGCAGCCGGGGCGCAGATGGAAACACCATATATTTT. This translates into CASSRGADGNTIYF.